Listed below are T cell receptor beta chains from one sample, sequenced in a study of identifying expanded T cells in peripheral blood. The method was immunoSEQ multiplex PCR; TCRdb's version includes in-frame clones alone and lacks a portion of them. Altogether 100,000 to 150,000 clones are present, approximately 86% being singletons, with the ten largest covering 7.5% to 9%. The source material was blood. The receptor source for this set is a person aged 18 to 75 in good health. Both conserved end residues are part of each CDR3. The order of the fields is clone size, J gene, V gene, CDR3 protein. The size of a clone is reported for some rows only, either as once, few or many, or as a class for expanded clones.

size: -
J: TRBJ1-6
V: TRBV2
CDR3: CASITGRSGNSPLHF

size: -
J: TRBJ1-3
V: TRBV7-2
CDR3: CASRTGNGNTIYF

size: -
J: TRBJ2-2
V: TRBV25-1
CDR3: CASSRQGLNTGELFF

size: once
J: TRBJ1-6
V: TRBV7-9
CDR3: CASSLGNSPLHF

size: few
J: TRBJ1-2
V: TRBV27
CDR3: CASSFGGLDYGYTF

size: few
J: TRBJ2-1
V: TRBV5-4
CDR3: CASSEGPRADNEQFF

size: few
J: TRBJ1-3
V: TRBV15
CDR3: CATSRERVSGNTIYF

size: -
J: TRBJ2-1
V: TRBV5-4
CDR3: CASSLRDEQFF

size: -
J: TRBJ1-4
V: TRBV2
CDR3: CASKMGRGPRSNEKLFF

size: once
J: TRBJ1-1
V: TRBV7-2
CDR3: CASSLDGTGIDTEAFF

size: -
J: TRBJ2-2
V: TRBV4-1
CDR3: CASSRLPSGEGGELFF

size: -
J: TRBJ2-5
V: TRBV30
CDR3: CAWSVASGGEETQYF

size: -
J: TRBJ1-2
V: TRBV2
CDR3: CASSVDGYGYTF

size: -
J: TRBJ1-1
V: TRBV28
CDR3: CASTTTGTEAFF

size: -
J: TRBJ2-7
V: TRBV29-1
CDR3: CSVDGDEQYF

size: -
J: TRBJ2-2
V: TRBV21-1
CDR3: CASSTGSGLPTGELFF

size: -
J: TRBJ1-3
V: TRBV25-1
CDR3: CASSEWGQPFSGNTIYF

size: -
J: TRBJ1-3
V: TRBV4-2
CDR3: CASSQDGRENTIYF

size: few
J: TRBJ1-5
V: TRBV10-2
CDR3: CASSGGGQPQHF

size: -
J: TRBJ2-5
V: TRBV9
CDR3: CASSVGVVGQETQYF

size: -
J: TRBJ1-1
V: TRBV6-1
CDR3: CAGNRDRGFGEAFF

size: -
J: TRBJ2-1
V: TRBV6-4
CDR3: CASSPDGDTYNEQFF

size: -
J: TRBJ2-7
V: TRBV5-6
CDR3: CASRTQGSSYEQYF

size: -
J: TRBJ1-5
V: TRBV7-8
CDR3: CASSLVTRGRTLGTQHF

size: once
J: TRBJ2-2
V: TRBV19
CDR3: CASSSLGAGRGGELFF

size: -
J: TRBJ2-3
V: TRBV6-1
CDR3: CASSASSTDTQYF

size: -
J: TRBJ2-6
V: TRBV6-6
CDR3: CASSYLDGSGANVLTF

size: -
J: TRBJ2-2
V: TRBV7-3
CDR3: CASSLLGQGVTGELFF

size: -
J: TRBJ2-3
V: TRBV9
CDR3: CASSVATGWTARSTDTQYF

size: -
J: TRBJ2-1
V: TRBV19
CDR3: CASSIAGEPGEQFF

size: -
J: TRBJ2-7
V: TRBV6-1
CDR3: CASRGGQTEQYF

size: -
J: TRBJ2-7
V: TRBV18
CDR3: CASSPTSGTYEQYF

size: -
J: TRBJ2-3
V: TRBV7-7
CDR3: CASSLGGFGNTDTQYF

size: once
J: TRBJ1-2
V: TRBV19
CDR3: CASSPHRDPNYGYTF

size: -
J: TRBJ1-4
V: TRBV11-2
CDR3: CASSLLRTNEKLFF

size: few
J: TRBJ1-5
V: TRBV6-6
CDR3: CASRSQGMGNQPQHF

size: -
J: TRBJ2-7
V: TRBV27
CDR3: CASSRQGLSYEQYF

size: -
J: TRBJ2-2
V: TRBV28
CDR3: CASSWGLAGGDTGELFF

size: -
J: TRBJ2-3
V: TRBV7-3
CDR3: CASSLIGVRGTDTQYF

size: -
J: TRBJ1-1
V: TRBV12-5
CDR3: CASGLKTDEAFF

size: -
J: TRBJ2-5
V: TRBV7-2
CDR3: CASSPDQIGLGETQYF

size: -
J: TRBJ2-7
V: TRBV5-5
CDR3: CASSLVIGGSYEQYF

size: -
J: TRBJ1-1
V: TRBV28
CDR3: CASSYGGDTEAFF

size: -
J: TRBJ1-2
V: TRBV7-9
CDR3: CASSPSSGQNYGYTF

size: few
J: TRBJ2-2
V: TRBV7-2
CDR3: CASSLAPGTGELFF

size: few
J: TRBJ1-5
V: TRBV5-4
CDR3: CASSKGERQPQHF

size: -
J: TRBJ2-5
V: TRBV5-4
CDR3: CASSLFGTGGETQYF

size: once
J: TRBJ2-1
V: TRBV5-1
CDR3: CASSFIRQGDNEQFF